Below are 3 T cell receptor beta chains sequenced from a single sample in a study of T-cell reconstitution after alpha-beta-depleted transplantation in children. Unique molecular identifiers were built into the TCRbeta library. TCRdb reprocessed the PCR reads via MiXCR and lists one record per CDR3 protein. The table shows 420,000 or so distinct CDR3 sequences, with 11% occurring only once. Sequencing used PBMCs from the stem cell graft donor, obtained from the stem cell graft. These receptors were collected from a human donor who donated a stem cell graft to a child with acute myeloid leukemia.

This clonotype was picked up a small number of times. This chain links TRBV21-1 with TRBJ2-5; the table's D gene call, TRBD1, was not cross checked with the DNA. TRBV21-1 is an annotated pseudogene. The CDR3 consists of 14 residues. CDR3 in amino acids: CASEGGRNQETQYF. For the CDR3, the DNA is TGTGCCAGCGAGGGGGGCCGGAACCAAGAGACCCAGTACTTC.

There are a few counts of this clonotype. This rearrangement joins TRBV12-3 or TRBV12-4 to TRBJ1-3; perhaps TRBD1 as D (5 bases). The CDR3 contains 14 residues. Trimming shortened V by 6 bases and J by 1 base, and 10 bases separated the two germline ends. The DNA of the CDR3 is TGTGCCAGCAGGGGTACAGGATCTGGAAACACCATATATTTT. This translates into CASRGTGSGNTIYF.

The gene calls are TRBV12-3 or TRBV12-4 and TRBJ2-2; D tentatively fits TRBD1 or TRBD2 (5 bases each). V was trimmed by 6 bases and J by 6 bases, leaving 17 bases between them. The CDR3 loop spans 15 amino acids. The CDR3 loop is CASSRQSGPAGELFF. The DNA of the CDR3 is TGTGCCAGCAGCCGACAGAGCGGCCCTGCCGGGGAGCTGTTTTTT.